Following are 23 T cell receptor beta chains from one sample sequenced in a study of shared clonotypes between healthy human individuals (dated by TCRdb to the early 2020s). CD8 naive samples were obtained by positive selection for CCR7 among CD45RO-negative cells, yielding a CD45RA+CCR7+ population from which TemRA cells were excluded. Receptor amplification or capture employed the immunoSEQ multiplex PCR assay. TCRdb obtained this table from immuneACCESS and retained in-frame rearrangements with V and J assigned. These tables miss some clones; where compared with another copy, unresolved V genes account for less than half of the shortfall, and the remainder is unexplained. For this sample the table gives roughly 1,800,000 clones, of which around 96% were detected only once. The ten largest account for around 1.2% of the sample. Sequenced sample: naive CD8+ T cells sorted from blood. This sample's cell subset or site label indicates: CD45RA+CCR7+. Receptor source: a man between 18 and 29 years old in good health.

The sample holds a few counts of this clone. Other nucleotide sequences in the sample specify the same CDR3. The chain couples TRBV27 to TRBJ2-2, with no clear D. Between the trimmed V and J ends, which lost 5 bases and 1 base, there was a span of 5 bases. The CDR3 extends over 13 amino acids. Germline V gives CDR1 MNHEY, CDR2 SMNVEV (reference sequence). The CDR3 reads CASSPENTGELFF. In DNA, the CDR3 is TGTGCCAGCAGTCCGGAGAACACCGGGGAGCTGTTTTTT.

The rearrangement joins TRBV19 to TRBJ1-2; D gene unclear. The CDR3 runs 13 residues. Trimming took off 5 bases at V and 4 bases at J, with 11 bases between the two ends. In germline, CDR1 is LNHDA, CDR2 SQIVND (reference sequence). CDR3 region: CASSPLLAYGYTF. As DNA, the CDR3 is TGTGCCAGTAGTCCGCTACTAGCCTATGGCTACACCTTC.

A word on this clone: The sample holds other DNA sequences that translate to the same CDR3. The chain combines TRBV7-9 with TRBJ2-1; D call uncertain. Per the germline V gene, CDR1 is SEHNR and CDR2 is FQNEAQ (reference sequence). The CDR3 runs 12 residues. The V and J ends lost 5 bases and 4 bases respectively, with 6 bases between them. CDR3 coding DNA: TGTGCCAGCAGCCCCGATTACAATGAGCAGTTCTTC. Translation gives CASSPDYNEQFF.

The CDR3 DNA sequence: TGTGCCAGCAGTGAATTGTACAGGGGGGAGGAAGAGACCCAGTACTTC. This encodes CASSELYRGEEETQYF. The V gene is TRBV6-1, the J gene TRBJ2-5; 8 bases map to TRBD1. CDR1 and CDR2 (germline): MNHNS, SASEGT. V lost 2 bases, J lost 3 bases, and 8 bases stayed unmatched. This CDR3 is 16 amino acids long.

This sequence joins TRBV2 and TRBJ2-7, with 8 positions matching TRBD2. With V trimmed by 3 bases and J by 3 bases, 10 bases remained unmatched. The CDR3 is 16 residues long. CDR1 SNHLY and CDR2 FYNNEI come from the germline V gene. The DNA of the CDR3 is TGTGCCAGCAGTGACCACCCGGCGGGGGGAAACTACGAGCAGTACTTC. Its protein product is CASSDHPAGGNYEQYF.

The rearrangement uses TRBV6-1 and TRBJ2-3; 9 nucleotides line up with TRBD2. The CDR3 totals 16 residues. Germline trimming cut 2 bases from V and 2 bases from J; bases unmatched to any gene: 5. The germline gives CDR1 MNHNS, CDR2 SASEGT. The CDR3 sequence is CASSERVAGDTDTQYF. CDR3 nucleotide sequence: TGTGCCAGCAGTGAAAGGGTAGCGGGGGACACAGATACGCAGTATTTT.

This clone has more than one count but fewer than ten. The J gene is TRBJ1-1, the V gene TRBV7-9; a weak D match, TRBD1 (6 bases). The CDR3 is 15 amino acids. V lost 0 bases and J lost 0, with 8 bases in between. Germline V gene lookup returns CDR1 SEHNR and CDR2 FQNEAQ (reference sequence). The CDR3 region has the DNA TGTGCCAGCAGCTTAGCGTGGACAGTGAACACTGAAGCTTTCTTT. Translated: CASSLAWTVNTEAFF.

CDR3 sequence reads: CASSQEPRDNEQFF. CDR3 in DNA: TGCGCCAGCAGCCAAGAACCCAGGGACAATGAGCAGTTCTTC. This sequence joins TRBV4-1 and TRBJ2-1, with a weak D call TRBD1 (5 bases). Germline-derived CDR1 and CDR2 are MGHRA and YSYEKL. Trimming removed 0 bases at V and 5 bases at J, with 8 bases between. The CDR3 runs 14 residues.

The chain combines TRBV13 with TRBJ1-1, with 8 bases fitting TRBD1. Germline CDR1 is PRHDT and CDR2 is FYEKMQ (reference sequence). V gave up 1 base and J gave up 3 bases; unmatched junction bases: 10. The CDR3 runs to 17 residues. CDR3 sequence: CASSLVLGDRGDTEAFF. CDR3 coding DNA: TGTGCCAGCAGCTTAGTTTTAGGCGACAGGGGCGACACTGAAGCTTTCTTT.

The gene calls are TRBV7-9 and TRBJ1-4, with 7 bases aligning to TRBD1. CDR1 is SEHNR, CDR2 FQNEAQ, per germline (reference sequence). Germline trimming cut 5 bases from V and 6 bases from J; bases unmatched to any gene: 9. This CDR3 contains 15 residues. The CDR3 DNA sequence: TGTGCCAGCAGCACCCGACAGGGAGCGGATGAAAAACTGTTTTTT. This sequence encodes CASSTRQGADEKLFF.

As DNA, the CDR3 is TGTGCCAGCAGCTGGGGTCCCAGGGAATCGGAGACCCAGTACTTC. Its protein is CASSWGPRESETQYF. This chain uses TRBV13 with TRBJ2-5, with D perhaps TRBD1 (5 bases). Trimming stripped 4 bases from V and 5 bases from J, with 17 bases between. The CDR3 is made up of 15 amino acids. Germline values: CDR1 PRHDT, CDR2 FYEKMQ (reference sequence). Full variable domain (remainder filled in from reference TRBV13 and TRBJ2-5): AAGVIQSPRHLIKEKRETATLKCYPIPRHDTVYWYQQGPGQDPQFLISFYEKMQSDKGSIPDRFSAQQFSDYHSELNMSSLELGDSALYFCASSWGPRESETQYFGPGTRLLVL.

The chain recombines TRBV7-9 with TRBJ1-2, with unresolved D. CDR1 and CDR2 (germline): SEHNR, FQNEAQ (reference sequence). V lost 1 base, J lost 1 base, and 10 bases lay in between. The CDR3 contains 15 residues. CDR3 DNA sequence: TGTGCCAGCAGCTTAGTAGACCCCGTTAACTATGGCTACACCTTC. Translated, it gives CASSLVDPVNYGYTF.

The chain links TRBV27 to TRBJ2-1; 9 nucleotides line up with TRBD1. Trimming at V came to 0 bases and at J to 5 bases, leaving 8 bases not matched to a gene. Per germline, CDR1 MNHEY and CDR2 SMNVEV (reference sequence). This CDR3 comprises 17 residues. CDR3 sequence reads: CASSLSSGTGSNNEQFF. CDR3 coding DNA: TGTGCCAGCAGTTTATCTTCGGGGACAGGGTCGAACAATGAGCAGTTCTTC.

The rearrangement uses TRBV4-1 and TRBJ1-5, with 7 bases fitting TRBD1. J lost 3 bases, V lost 1 base, and 9 bases had no gene match. The germline gives CDR1 MGHRA, CDR2 YSYEKL. This CDR3 is built from 17 residues. CDR3 sequence: CASSQALQGLNNQPQHF. The CDR3 nucleotides read TGCGCCAGCAGCCAAGCCCTACAGGGGCTAAACAATCAGCCCCAGCATTTT.

The rearrangement links TRBV27 to TRBJ2-3; D unclear. V lost 6 bases to trimming and J lost 2 bases, with 9 bases between them. Germline loops: CDR1 MNHEY, CDR2 SMNVEV (reference sequence). The CDR3 extends over 13 amino acids. The CDR3, as DNA: TGTGCCAGCAGCCCCCCCAACACAGATACGCAGTATTTT. This encodes CASSPPNTDTQYF.

With respect to this clone: The sample contains more than one DNA sequence encoding this CDR3. The chain carries TRBV19 and TRBJ1-1, with D unclear. V lost 1 base and J 3 bases, leaving 3 bases between the germline ends. The V gene's germline CDR1 is LNHDA and CDR2 SQIVND (reference sequence). There are 12 residues in the CDR3. CDR3 amino acids: CASSIGHTEAFF. In nucleotides, the CDR3 is TGTGCCAGTAGTATAGGTCACACTGAAGCTTTCTTT.

The chain joins TRBV5-3 to TRBJ2-5; D is tentatively TRBD1 or TRBD2 (5 bases each). TRBV5-3 is given ORF status, its function remaining uncertain. CDR3 length: 15 amino acids. Trimming cost V 0 bases and J 5 bases, with 14 bases left between them. This CDR3 reads CARSLALSREETQYF. For the CDR3, the DNA is TGTGCCAGAAGCTTGGCCCTCAGCAGGGAGGAGACCCAGTACTTC.

This chain joins TRBV27 and TRBJ2-7, with TRBD1 matching over 10 bases. The CDR3 sequence is 15 residues long. Per the germline V gene, CDR1 is MNHEY and CDR2 is SMNVEV (reference sequence). Trimming removed 6 bases from V and 4 bases from J; junction bases left unmatched: 9. The CDR3 coding sequence is TGTGCCAGCAGAAGCAAAGACAGGGGGCGATACGAGCAGTACTTC. The encoded protein is CASRSKDRGRYEQYF.

V and J are TRBV9 and TRBJ2-1; D unresolved. This CDR3 region has 15 residues. CDR1 and CDR2 (germline): SGDLS, YYNGEE. Trimming shortened V by 4 bases and J by 0 bases, and 11 bases separated the two germline ends. The CDR3: CASSPLMSSYNEQFF. The CDR3 region has the DNA TGTGCCAGCAGCCCCCTCATGAGCTCCTACAATGAGCAGTTCTTC. The whole variable domain, remainder taken from reference TRBV9 and TRBJ2-1, is DSGVTQTPKHLITATGQRVTLRCSPRSGDLSVYWYQQSLDQGLQFLIQYYNGEERAKGNILERFSAQQFPDLHSELNLSSLELGDSALYFCASSPLMSSYNEQFFGPGTRLTVL.

J is TRBJ2-1 and V is TRBV19; 7 positions agree with TRBD1. This CDR3 spans 15 amino acids. After removal of 9 bases from V and 4 bases from J, the junction contained 12 bases not matched to a gene. The germline V gene encodes CDR1 LNHDA and CDR2 SQIVND (reference sequence). CDR3 in DNA: TGTGCCAGCCCGCCCGGGACAGACCTTTACAATGAGCAGTTCTTC. Amino acids: CASPPGTDLYNEQFF.

The rearrangement links TRBV9 to TRBJ1-2, with 12 bases matching TRBD1. This CDR3 comprises 15 residues. Losses at the gene ends were 1 base for V and 3 bases for J; bases not matched to a gene: 1. Germline values: CDR1 SGDLS, CDR2 YYNGEE. CDR3 nucleotide sequence: TGTGCCAGCAGCGTACGGGACAGGGGGCACTATGGCTACACCTTC. This codes for CASSVRDRGHYGYTF.

The chain combines TRBV7-9 with TRBJ2-2; possibly TRBD2 for D (5 bases). The CDR3 has 14 residues. With 4 bases removed from V and 1 base from J, the gap between germline ends came to 7 bases. Germline CDR1 SEHNR, CDR2 FQNEAQ (reference sequence). The CDR3 here is CASSSDWNTGELFF. The CDR3 DNA reads as TGTGCCAGCAGCTCGGACTGGAACACCGGGGAGCTGTTTTTT.

The CDR3 reads CASQIDISTDTQYF. The CDR3 nucleotides are TGTGCCAGCCAGATAGACATTAGCACAGATACGCAGTATTTT. This chain uses TRBV6-1 with TRBJ2-3; D remains ambiguous. Germline CDR1 and CDR2: MNHNS and SASEGT. This CDR3 has 14 residues. V was pared by 8 bases and J by 0 bases, with 12 bases between.